A selection of T cell receptor beta chains follows, all from one sample in a study of blood T cell repertoires in COVID-19. Data came from immunoSEQ multiplex PCR; TCRdb stores just in-frame clones and leaves some out. The data contain roughly 300,000 clones, around four fifths of them singletons. The specimen was peripheral blood. The receptors come from a woman between 50 and 59 years old with acute or convalescent COVID-19. Both conserved end residues are part of each CDR3. D genes are given only for firm matches. Rows give clone size only sometimes, using once, few, many, or a class for an expanded clone.

v_call	j_call	clone_size	d_call	cdr3_aa	cdr3_nt
TRBV4-1	TRBJ1-2	once	TRBD1	CASSQGTGYGYTF	TGCGCCAGCAGCCAGGGGACAGGGTATGGCTACACCTTC
TRBV7-2	TRBJ2-1	NA	TRBD2	CASSLALAEKQFF	TGTGCCAGCAGCTTAGCCCTAGCGGAGAAGCAGTTCTTC
TRBV6-5	TRBJ1-3	NA	NA	CASSHQGAGNTIYF	TGTGCCAGCAGCCATCAGGGTGCGGGAAACACCATATATTTT
TRBV5-4	TRBJ2-2	NA	TRBD1	CASSSGTGAGELFF	TGTGCCAGCAGCTCCGGGACAGGGGCCGGGGAGCTGTTTTTT
TRBV28	TRBJ1-5	few	NA	CASAPGFNSNQPQHF	TGTGCCAGCGCCCCAGGGTTCAATAGCAATCAGCCCCAGCATTTT
TRBV14	TRBJ2-5	once	TRBD2	CASSRGTSAETQYF	TGTGCCAGCAGCCGGGGGACTAGCGCAGAGACCCAGTACTTC
TRBV4-1	TRBJ1-4	NA	TRBD1	CASSQGQGAESEKLFF	TGCGCCAGCAGCCAAGGACAGGGGGCAGAAAGTGAAAAACTGTTTTTT
TRBV6-6	TRBJ2-2	NA	TRBD2	CASETSGSTGELFF	TGTGCCAGCGAGACTAGCGGGAGCACCGGGGAGCTGTTTTTT
TRBV5-1	TRBJ1-1	NA	NA	CASSPRSNTEAFF	TGCGCCAGCAGCCCCCGGTCGAACACTGAAGCTTTCTTT
TRBV7-9	TRBJ1-3	NA	TRBD1	CASSFTGGAYENTIYF	TGTGCCAGCAGCTTCACAGGGGGCGCCTATGAAAACACCATATATTTT
TRBV18	TRBJ2-3	once	TRBD2	CASSLIAGGTDTQYF	TGTGCCAGCTCATTAATAGCGGGGGGCACAGATACGCAGTATTTT
TRBV5-6	TRBJ1-2	NA	NA	CASSPVGGLNYGYTF	TGTGCCAGCAGCCCGGTGGGGGGGCTTAACTATGGCTACACCTTC
TRBV3-1/TRBV3-2	TRBJ2-3	NA	NA	CASSQRGPTDTQYF	TGTGCCAGCAGCCAGCGGGGGCCCACAGATACGCAGTATTTT
TRBV5-5	TRBJ2-2	NA	NA	CASILTANTGELFF	TGTGCCAGCATCCTGACTGCGAACACCGGGGAGCTGTTTTTT
TRBV5-4	TRBJ2-7	once	TRBD1	CASSLAGQGGSEQYF	TGTGCCAGCAGCTTGGCGGGACAGGGGGGTTCCGAGCAGTACTTC
TRBV5-4	TRBJ2-1	NA	NA	CASAAGSYNEQFF	TGTGCCAGTGCAGCGGGTAGTTACAATGAGCAGTTCTTC
TRBV15	TRBJ2-1	NA	NA	CATSREQGGYNEQFF	TGTGCCACCAGCAGAGAGCAGGGAGGCTACAATGAGCAGTTCTTC
TRBV2	TRBJ1-2	few	NA	CASSEARGEDGYTF	TGTGCCAGCAGTGAAGCACGGGGTGAGGATGGCTACACCTTC
TRBV20-1	TRBJ2-1	NA	TRBD2	CSASLPSGNNEQFF	TGCAGTGCTAGTCTCCCTAGCGGGAACAATGAGCAGTTCTTC
TRBV5-5	TRBJ2-3	NA	NA	CASSWASGTADTQYF	TGTGCCAGCAGCTGGGCCTCCGGGACTGCAGATACGCAGTATTTT
TRBV19	TRBJ1-5	few	NA	CASRDGGGSGASNQPQHF	TGTGCCAGTAGAGACGGTGGGGGTAGCGGTGCCAGCAATCAGCCCCAGCATTTT
TRBV12-5	TRBJ1-2	NA	NA	CASGLPRDTLNYGYTF	TGTGCTAGTGGTTTGCCTAGGGACACGCTGAACTATGGCTACACCTTC
TRBV5-1	TRBJ1-2	NA	TRBD1	CASRTEHRGGYGYTF	TGCGCCAGCCGTACTGAACACAGGGGAGGCTATGGCTACACCTTC
TRBV5-1	TRBJ2-3	NA	TRBD2	CASSPGLGTSTDTQYF	TGCGCCAGCAGCCCCGGACTAGGTACTAGCACAGATACGCAGTATTTT
TRBV27	TRBJ2-5	NA	NA	CASSLNPESGQYF	TGTGCCAGCAGTTTAAACCCCGAGTCAGGCCAGTACTTC
TRBV6-5	TRBJ2-3	NA	NA	CASTPSLSVEWNF	TGTGCCAGCACTCCCAGCCTCAGCGTTGAATGGAATTTT
TRBV30	TRBJ1-4	NA	NA	CAWSFPGTSSTNEKLFF	TGTGCCTGGAGTTTCCCCGGGACATCTTCAACTAATGAAAAACTGTTTTTT
TRBV4-1	TRBJ2-1	NA	TRBD2	CASSSAGSEEQFF	TGCGCCAGCAGCTCAGCGGGGAGCGAGGAGCAGTTCTTC
TRBV3-1/TRBV3-2	TRBJ1-6	NA	NA	CASSRKIGGSPLHF	TGTGCCAGCAGCCGCAAAATAGGGGGTTCACCCCTCCACTTT
TRBV3-1/TRBV3-2	TRBJ2-5	NA	NA	CASSPARETQYF	TGTGCCAGCAGCCCCGCGAGGGAGACCCAGTACTTC
TRBV19	TRBJ2-3	NA	NA	CASSYARMRGALGSVTQYF	TGTGCCAGTAGTTATGCCCGAATGCGGGGCGCCTTAGGTTCGGTCACGCAGTATTTT
TRBV5-1	TRBJ2-7	NA	TRBD1	CASSLEGQPFYEQYF	TGCGCCAGCAGCTTGGAGGGACAGCCCTTCTACGAGCAGTACTTC
TRBV9	TRBJ2-6	NA	NA	CASSPRGVGITGANVLTF	TGTGCCAGCAGCCCCAGGGGTGTAGGCATCACTGGGGCCAACGTCCTGACTTTC
TRBV9	TRBJ1-1	NA	NA	CASSPRGDSENTEAFF	TGTGCCAGCAGCCCCCGGGGGGACTCGGAAAACACTGAAGCTTTCTTT
TRBV5-6	TRBJ1-5	once	TRBD1	CASSLGQGNPGQPQHF	TGTGCCAGCAGCTTGGGACAGGGGAATCCAGGTCAGCCCCAGCATTTT
TRBV6-5	TRBJ1-5	many	TRBD1	CASSAQGEGNQPQHF	TGTGCCAGCAGCGCACAGGGGGAGGGCAATCAGCCCCAGCATTTT
TRBV10-3	TRBJ1-2	NA	TRBD1	CAISAGDRVYGYTF	TGTGCCATCAGTGCTGGGGACAGGGTCTATGGCTACACCTTC
TRBV19	TRBJ1-4	NA	NA	CASTSGGGVEKLFF	TGTGCCAGTACCTCTGGGGGGGGCGTTGAAAAACTGTTTTTT
TRBV11-2	TRBJ1-5	NA	NA	CASSLGATVSNQPQHF	TGTGCCAGCAGCTTAGGGGCAACGGTTAGCAATCAGCCCCAGCATTTT
TRBV5-1	TRBJ2-5	NA	TRBD2	CASSLNSGGEETQYF	TGCGCCAGCAGCTTGAATAGCGGGGGGGAAGAGACCCAGTACTTC
TRBV20-1	TRBJ1-2	NA	NA	CSVGRDYGYTF	TGCAGTGTCGGCAGGGACTATGGCTACACCTTC
TRBV7-6	TRBJ2-1	NA	NA	CASSPLGALSSYNEQFF	TGTGCCAGCAGCCCTTTAGGAGCATTGAGCTCCTACAATGAGCAGTTCTTC
TRBV5-1	TRBJ2-2	NA	NA	CASSLRTGEVGELFF	TGCGCCAGCAGCTTGCGCACAGGGGAGGTCGGGGAGCTGTTTTTT
TRBV7-2	TRBJ2-1	NA	TRBD2	CASSRTSGANNEQFF	TGTGCCAGCAGCCGGACTAGCGGGGCTAACAATGAGCAGTTCTTC
TRBV7-9	TRBJ2-5	NA	NA	CASSIIDETQYF	TGTGCCAGCAGTATTATAGATGAGACCCAGTACTTC
TRBV7-3	TRBJ1-1	NA	NA	CASSSRPGETEAFF	TGTGCCAGCAGCTCGCGCCCAGGGGAGACTGAAGCTTTCTTT
TRBV3-1/TRBV3-2	TRBJ1-2	NA	NA	CASRGAHGGYTF	TGTGCCAGCAGGGGGGCGCATGGAGGCTACACCTTC
TRBV2	TRBJ1-5	once	NA	CASTEGTPAGEGQPQHF	TGTGCCAGCACCGAAGGGACACCCGCCGGGGAAGGTCAGCCCCAGCATTTT
TRBV5-5	TRBJ1-5	NA	NA	CASSLEWGGSNQPQHF	TGTGCCAGCAGCTTGGAGTGGGGGGGGAGCAATCAGCCCCAGCATTTT
TRBV7-2	TRBJ1-1	NA	TRBD1	CASSRQGAFTEAFF	TGTGCCAGCAGCCGGCAGGGGGCTTTCACTGAAGCTTTCTTT
TRBV3-1/TRBV3-2	TRBJ1-1	NA	NA	CASSPQGRAGTEAFF	TGTGCCAGCAGCCCACAGGGTAGGGCAGGGACTGAAGCTTTCTTT
TRBV27	TRBJ2-5	NA	TRBD1	CTSRGTGTQETQYF	TGTACCAGCAGAGGGACAGGGACACAAGAGACCCAGTACTTC